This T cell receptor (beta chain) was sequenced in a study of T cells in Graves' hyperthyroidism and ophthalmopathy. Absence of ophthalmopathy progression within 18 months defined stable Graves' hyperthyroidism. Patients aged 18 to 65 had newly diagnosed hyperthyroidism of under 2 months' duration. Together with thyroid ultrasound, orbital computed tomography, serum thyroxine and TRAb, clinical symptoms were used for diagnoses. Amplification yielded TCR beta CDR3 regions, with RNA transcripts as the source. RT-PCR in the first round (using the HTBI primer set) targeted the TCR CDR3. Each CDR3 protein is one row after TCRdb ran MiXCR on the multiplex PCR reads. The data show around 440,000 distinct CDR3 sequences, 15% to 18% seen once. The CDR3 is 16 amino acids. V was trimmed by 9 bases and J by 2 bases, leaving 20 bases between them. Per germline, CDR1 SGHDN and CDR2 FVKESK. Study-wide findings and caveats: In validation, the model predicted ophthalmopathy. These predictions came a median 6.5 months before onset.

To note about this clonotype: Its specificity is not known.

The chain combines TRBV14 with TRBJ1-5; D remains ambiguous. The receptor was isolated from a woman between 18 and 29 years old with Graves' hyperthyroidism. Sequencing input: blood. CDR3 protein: CASSIIAARRNQPQHF. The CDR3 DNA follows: TGTGCCAGTAGTATCATAGCGGCCCGTCGCAATCAGCCCCAGCATTTT. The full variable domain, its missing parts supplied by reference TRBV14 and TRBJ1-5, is EAGVTQFPSHSVIEKGQTVTLRCDPISGHDNLYWYRRVMGKEIKFLLHFVKESKQDESGMPNNRFLAERTGGTYSTLKVQPAELEDSGVYFCASSIIAARRNQPQHFGDGTRLSIL.